A single sample gave rise to the 24 T cell receptor beta chains below, sequenced in a study of shared clonotypes between healthy human individuals. Some clones are missing from TCRdb's copy, which holds only in-frame ones; the method was immunoSEQ multiplex PCR. The sample includes about 460,000 clones, 60% to 80% of them seen just once. The sample was PBMCs. These receptors were taken from a middle-aged woman in good health. Some clones in this sample may be carry-over from other donors' samples.

The CDR3 sequence: CASSTLNLYPYLAAFF. CDR3 DNA: TGTGCCAGTAGTACCCTGAACCTCTACCCTTACCTGGCGGCTTTCTTT. The chain is built from TRBV19 and TRBJ1-1; D gene uncertain. Germline V gives CDR1 LNHDA, CDR2 SQIVND (reference sequence). The V end was cut by 4 bases, the J end by 11 bases, with 26 bases between. CDR3 length: 16 residues.

This clone was seen only a few times. This sequence joins TRBV28 and TRBJ2-7; no clear D gene. V was pared by 9 bases and J by 2 bases, with 20 bases between. The germline gives CDR1 MDHEN, CDR2 SYDVKM. The CDR3 extends over 15 amino acids. CDR3 sequence: CASQGLDLTPYEQYF. DNA of the CDR3: TGTGCCAGTCAAGGTCTAGACCTTACTCCCTACGAGCAGTACTTC.

The chain employs TRBV27 and TRBJ2-1; TRBD2 matches at 12 bases. The CDR3 spans 14 residues. CDR1 and CDR2 (germline): MNHEY, SMNVEV (reference sequence). The ends lost 5 bases at V and 8 bases at J; junction bases unmatched: 4. The CDR3 is CASSQGLAGDEQFF. CDR3 sequence (DNA): TGTGCCAGCAGTCAGGGACTAGCGGGCGATGAGCAGTTCTTC.

The CDR3 DNA is TGTGCCAGCAGCTCAGATCGTGTTGGTGGCTACACCTTC. Its protein is CASSSDRVGGYTF. V and J are TRBV5-4 and TRBJ1-2, with D hard to call. Germline values: CDR1 SGHNT, CDR2 YYREEE (reference sequence). V was shortened by 3 bases and J by 7 bases, with 13 bases between the two germline ends. The CDR3 runs to 13 residues.

This clone was observed at least ten times. The chain couples TRBV28 to TRBJ2-5; 7 nucleotides match TRBD1. Germline V gives CDR1 MDHEN, CDR2 SYDVKM. The length of the CDR3 is 16 residues. V lost 2 bases and J lost 13; bases outside the gene matches: 19. The CDR3 reads CASSLRQRRDSFRVYF. The DNA for the CDR3 is TGTGCCAGCAGTTTACGCCAGCGCCGGGACAGCTTCCGGGTGTACTTC. The full variable domain, rest sourced from reference TRBV28 and TRBJ2-5, is DVKVTQSSRYLVKRTGEKVFLECVQDMDHENMFWYRQDPGLGLRLIYFSYDVKMKEKGDIPEGYSVSREKKERFSLILESASTNQTSMYLCASSLRQRRDSFRVYFGPGTRLLVL.

The genes are TRBV6-1 and TRBJ1-5; TRBD1 matches 9 bases. The CDR3 consists of 15 residues. CDR1 is MNHNS, CDR2 SASEGT, per germline. Germline trimming cut 1 base from V and 4 bases from J; bases unmatched to any gene: 2. CDR3 DNA sequence: TGTGCCAGCAGTGAAGTGGGGACAGGGAATCAGCCCCAGCATTTT. As protein: CASSEVGTGNQPQHF.

The chain joins TRBV5-1 to TRBJ1-2, with D unclear. V lost 6 bases and J 8 bases, leaving 17 bases between the germline ends. CDR1 SGHRS and CDR2 YFSETQ come from the germline V gene. CDR3 length equals 13 residues. The DNA for the CDR3 is TGCGCCAGCAAGGTCCCTGGTAGCAGGGGCTACACCTTC. Amino acid sequence: CASKVPGSRGYTF.

A word on this clone: The junction and the germline gene differ at one end; a read error may be behind it. This CDR3 is also generated by other DNA sequences in the sample. The chain combines TRBV28 with TRBJ2-6; D is possibly TRBD1 (5 bases). The germline V gene has CDR1 MDHEN and CDR2 SYDVKM. CDR3 length: 17 residues. CDR3 coding DNA: TGCGCCAGCAGTTCGACAGTGATTAGCTCTGGGGCCAACGTCCTGACTTTC. Its protein product is CASSSTVISSGANVLTF.

The V and J genes are TRBV27 and TRBJ1-2, with 9 bases matching TRBD1. This CDR3 comprises 15 residues. Looked up from germline, CDR1 is MNHEY and CDR2 is SMNVEV (reference sequence). V was clipped by 0 bases and J by 6 bases; unmatched bases: 5. The CDR3 region is CASSLSTGGYDGYTF. The CDR3 DNA follows: TGTGCCAGCAGTTTATCGACAGGGGGATATGATGGCTACACCTTC.

The chain links TRBV5-4 to TRBJ2-7, with TRBD2 identical over 9 bases. The CDR3 length is 15 residues. Germline CDR1 reads SGHNT; CDR2 reads YYREEE (reference sequence). The junction had 9 bases not matched to a gene; V was cut back by 2 bases and J by 6 bases. The CDR3 DNA is TGTGCCAGCAGCTTTCAAGTAGCGGGAGTACCCGAGCAGTACTTC. Translation gives CASSFQVAGVPEQYF.

This clone has a single count. The genes are TRBV6-6 and TRBJ2-2, with 10 bases fitting TRBD2. The ends lost 6 bases at V and 6 bases at J; junction bases unmatched: 4. Germline V gene lookup returns CDR1 MNHNY and CDR2 SVGAGI (reference sequence). This CDR3 has 14 residues. CDR3 DNA sequence: TGTGCCAGCAGCCCCAGCGGGAGGGCCGGGGAGCTGTTTTTT. It codes for CASSPSGRAGELFF.

This CDR3 reads CASSSAVSSGNTIYF. The DNA for the CDR3 is TGTGCCAGCAGCTCGGCGGTTTCCTCTGGAAACACCATATATTTT. The chain has TRBV7-9 and TRBJ1-3; D is unclear. Germline-derived CDR1 and CDR2 are SEHNR and FQNEAQ (reference sequence). CDR3 length: 15 residues. V lost 4 bases to trimming and J lost 0 bases, with 10 bases between them.

This chain connects TRBV29-1 to TRBJ1-1; a weak D match, TRBD1 (5 bases). The V end lost 5 bases, the J end lost 2 bases, and 18 bases lay between the germline ends. The germline gives CDR1 SQVTM, CDR2 ANQGSEA. This CDR3 region has 15 residues. The CDR3 DNA sequence: TGCAGCGTTAGAGTATCGTGGGGACCCAACACTGAAGCTTTCTTT. Protein product: CSVRVSWGPNTEAFF.

This chain joins TRBV4-2 and TRBJ2-3; 12 positions agree with TRBD2. V gave up 4 bases and J gave up 0 bases; unmatched junction bases: 8. The CDR3 is 18 amino acids. Germline CDR1 is LGHNA and CDR2 is YNFKEQ. The CDR3 nucleotides read TGTGCCAGCAGCCTGGAGGGAACTAGCGGGAGGAGCACAGATACGCAGTATTTT. Translating gives CASSLEGTSGRSTDTQYF.

CDR3 sequence: CASSPHPRQGNTEAFF. The CDR3 DNA reads TGTGCCAGCAGCCCGCACCCAAGACAGGGGAACACTGAAGCTTTCTTT. The gene calls are TRBV7-9 and TRBJ1-1; 7 bases map to TRBD1. CDR1 is SEHNR and CDR2 is FQNEAQ in the germline V gene (reference sequence). The CDR3 is 16 residues long. The V and J ends lost 5 bases and 1 base, in that order; junction bases with no gene match: 10.

The genes are TRBV19 and TRBJ1-5; D gene unclear. The CDR3 has 12 amino acids. In germline, CDR1 is LNHDA, CDR2 SQIVND (reference sequence). Between the trimmed V and J ends, which lost 5 bases and 9 bases, there was a span of 11 bases. The CDR3 nucleotides are TGTGCCAGTAGTGTCAACTCGGGGCCCCAGCATTTT. As protein: CASSVNSGPQHF.

The chain combines TRBV5-1 with TRBJ2-3, with 7 bases identical to TRBD2. Trimming removed 0 bases from V and 3 bases from J; junction bases left unmatched: 4. In germline, CDR1 is SGHRS, CDR2 YFSETQ. The CDR3 loop spans 15 amino acids. The CDR3 DNA reads TGCGCCAGCAGCTTGGGACTAGCCCTGACAGATACGCAGTATTTT. Encoded protein: CASSLGLALTDTQYF.

A remark on this clone: A far larger clone is a single base away, which makes a read error likely. The chain uses TRBV4-1 and TRBJ2-7, with D maybe TRBD1 (6 bases). The CDR3 loop spans 14 amino acids. Per the germline V gene, CDR1 is MGHRA and CDR2 is YSYEKL. The V gene lost 8 bases and the J gene lost 0 bases, with 14 bases spanning the gap. CDR3 loop: CASGLAGASYEQYF. The CDR3, as DNA: TGCGCCAGCGGCCTTGCAGGGGCCTCCTACGAGCAGTACTTC.

The chain carries TRBV7-9 and TRBJ1-5; no clear D gene. Trimming pared 4 bases from V and 4 bases from J, leaving 5 bases between. Germline V lookup: CDR1 SEHNR, CDR2 FQNEAQ (reference sequence). This CDR3 spans 12 amino acids. The CDR3 spells CASSSTNQPQHF. The DNA for the CDR3 is TGTGCCAGCAGCTCGACTAATCAGCCCCAGCATTTT.

Details on this clone: It is likely a read error: a sequence one base away is far more abundant. This sequence joins TRBV29-1 and TRBJ2-6; weak D call: TRBD1 (6 bases). Looked up from germline, CDR1 is SQVTM and CDR2 is ANQGSEA. The CDR3 is made up of 16 amino acids. CDR3 in amino acids: CSVDAGEKAGGNVLTF. The DNA of the CDR3 is TGCAGCGTTGATGCAGGGGAGAAGGCTGGGGGCAACGTCCTGACTTTC.

V and J are TRBV13 and TRBJ2-1, with D possibly matching TRBD2 (5 bases). V lost 2 bases, J lost 10 bases, and 9 bases lay in between. The germline CDR1 and CDR2 sequences are PRHDT and FYEKMQ (reference sequence). This CDR3 comprises 12 residues. The CDR3 here is CASSLSGNEQFF. CDR3 in DNA: TGTGCCAGCAGCTTATCCGGGAACGAGCAGTTCTTC.

The chain recombines TRBV7-3 with TRBJ2-7, with D hard to call. This CDR3 contains 11 residues. V was cut by 5 bases and J by 6 bases, with 8 bases left in between. From germline, CDR1 is SGHTA and CDR2 FQGTGA. The CDR3 bases are TGTGCCAGCAGCCAACAGATCGAGCAGTACTTC. This encodes CASSQQIEQYF.

This clone was counted a few times. This chain joins TRBV5-4 and TRBJ2-1; the match to TRBD1 covers 7 bases. The CDR3 consists of 16 residues. CDR1 and CDR2 from the germline V gene are SGHNT and YYREEE (reference sequence). With V trimmed by 4 bases and J by 3 bases, 10 bases remained unmatched. The CDR3 is CASSSTGTDFYNEQFF. The CDR3 nucleotides are TGTGCCAGCAGCAGCACCGGGACAGACTTCTACAATGAGCAGTTCTTC.

V usage is TRBV7-2 and J usage is TRBJ1-5; TRBD1 matches 8 bases. CDR3 size: 15 residues. Germline values: CDR1 SGHTA, CDR2 FQGNSA. V was pared by 2 bases and J by 7 bases, with 7 bases of the junction left unmatched. The CDR3 DNA follows: TGTGCCAGCAGCTTATCAGGGGGCCATGGGCAGCCCCAGCATTTT. Residues: CASSLSGGHGQPQHF.